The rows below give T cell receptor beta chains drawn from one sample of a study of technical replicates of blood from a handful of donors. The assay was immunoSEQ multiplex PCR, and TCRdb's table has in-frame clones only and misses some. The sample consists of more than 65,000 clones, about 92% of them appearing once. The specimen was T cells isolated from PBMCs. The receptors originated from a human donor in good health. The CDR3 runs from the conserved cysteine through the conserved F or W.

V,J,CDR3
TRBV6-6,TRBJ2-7,CASSLRLRETVREQYF
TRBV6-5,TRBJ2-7,CASSAGESYEQYF
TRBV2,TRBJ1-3,CASSGDREDSGNTIYF
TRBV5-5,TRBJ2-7,CASSLQQGVNYEQYF
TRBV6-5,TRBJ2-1,CASSLAGGLDEQFF
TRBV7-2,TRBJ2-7,CASSLGAGGTYEQYF
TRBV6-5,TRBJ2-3,CASSIGLAGVDTQYF
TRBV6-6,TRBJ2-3,CASTFLGDSTDTQYF
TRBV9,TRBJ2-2,CASSATGLTGELFF
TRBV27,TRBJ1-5,CASSLGGEPQHF
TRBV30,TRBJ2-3,CAGGLAFTDTQYF
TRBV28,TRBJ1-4,CASSDRGRNNEKLFF
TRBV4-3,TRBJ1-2,CASSQDYGGDYTF
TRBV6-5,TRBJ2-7,CASSYTSGETYEQYF
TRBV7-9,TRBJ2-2,CASSSGLRSTGELFF
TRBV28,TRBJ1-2,CASSLSGYGYTF
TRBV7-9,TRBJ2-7,CASSSRVEQYF
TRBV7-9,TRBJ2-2,CASSTTGQKNTGELFF
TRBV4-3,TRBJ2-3,CASSQGPGSTDTQYF
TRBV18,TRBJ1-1,CASSPTGDYMNTEAFF
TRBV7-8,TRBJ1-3,CASSLSFGNTIYF
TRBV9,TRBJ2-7,CASSGGVLADEQYF
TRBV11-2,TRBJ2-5,CASSLAPSGGPGMETQYF
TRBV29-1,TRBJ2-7,CSAQDRSYEQYF
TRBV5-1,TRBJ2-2,CASSGIGTSGRTETGELFF
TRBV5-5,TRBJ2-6,CASSLWEGVTSGANVLTF
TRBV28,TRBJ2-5,CASSLAGDGETQYF
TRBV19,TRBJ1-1,CASSIDWGQGFNTEAFF
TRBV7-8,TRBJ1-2,CASSLQGSNYGYTF